Below, 25 T cell receptor beta chains from the same sample are listed, as sequenced in a study of identical twins. TCRdb re-called the 5' RACE reads with MiXCR, one entry per CDR3 protein. The repertoire holds roughly 200,000 distinct CDR3 sequences, with less than 20% as singletons. These data also featured in a second study, about T cells expressing NK-cell markers.

Sequencing was carried out using CD8+ T cells sorted from blood. These receptor sequences come from a woman aged 18-29 years in good health.

In its sample, this clonotype was seen a few times. The rearrangement uses TRBV11-1 and TRBJ2-1, with 9 bases aligning to TRBD2. The germline CDR1 and CDR2 sequences are SGHAT and FQDESV (reference sequence). There are 18 residues in the CDR3. Trimming cost V 5 bases and J 6 bases; bases outside gene matches: 17. CDR3 protein: CASSDSPYDSGGFNEQFF. In DNA, the CDR3 is TGTGCCAGCAGCGATTCCCCTTATGACAGCGGGGGGTTCAATGAGCAGTTCTTC.

This clonotype has only a few counts. The chain employs TRBV12-3 or TRBV12-4 and TRBJ2-7; a possible D gene is TRBD2 (7 bases). Trimming took 5 bases from V and 2 from J, leaving 10 bases between them. This CDR3 contains 13 residues. CDR3: CASSDGGPYEQYF. Written as DNA, the CDR3 is TGTGCCAGCAGTGACGGGGGGCCCTACGAGCAGTACTTC.

This clonotype came up a few times. J is TRBJ1-4 and V is TRBV6-1; TRBD1 agrees at 11 bases. The CDR3 length is 15 residues. With 6 bases clipped from V and 7 bases from J, the junction kept 7 bases outside the gene matches. Germline CDR1 is MNHNS and CDR2 is SASEGT. This CDR3 reads CASRDRDRGAEKLFF. Here the CDR3 DNA reads TGTGCCAGCAGGGACCGGGACAGGGGGGCTGAAAAACTGTTTTTT.

This clonotype was observed a handful of times. The chain is built from TRBV18 and TRBJ2-1; D is uncertain. This CDR3 comprises 12 residues. The germline gives CDR1 KGHSH, CDR2 LQKENI. V was trimmed by 1 base and J by 8 bases, leaving 6 bases between them. The DNA for the CDR3 is TGTGCCAGCTCACCACGAGTCGATGAGCAGTTCTTC. Translation gives CASSPRVDEQFF.

The V gene is TRBV12-3 or TRBV12-4, the J gene TRBJ2-7; D remains ambiguous. V dropped 6 bases and J dropped 0 bases, with 9 bases sitting between them. The CDR3 sequence is 13 residues long. This chain's CDR3 is CASRDSLSYEQYF. The DNA for the CDR3 is TGTGCCAGCAGGGATTCGCTCTCCTACGAGCAGTACTTC.

The chain joins TRBV5-1 to TRBJ1-1; no clear D gene. The V end lost 4 bases, the J end lost 1 base, and 8 bases lay between the germline ends. Germline CDR1 and CDR2: SGHRS and YFSETQ. The CDR3 contains 13 residues. In nucleotides, the CDR3 is TGCGCCAGCAGCCCAACGAGGAACACTGAAGCTTTCTTT. Amino acid sequence: CASSPTRNTEAFF. The full variable domain, in which reference TRBV5-1 and TRBJ1-1 provide the parts outside the CDR3, is KAGVTQTPRYLIKTRGQQVTLSCSPISGHRSVSWYQQTPGQGLQFLFEYFSETQRNKGNFPGRFSGRQFSNSRSEMNVSTLELGDSALYLCASSPTRNTEAFFGQGTRLTVV.

The CDR3 spells CASSGGTGGKNIQYF. In nucleotides, the CDR3 is TGTGCCAGCAGCGGCGGGACAGGTGGGAAAAACATTCAGTACTTC. This chain connects TRBV7-9 to TRBJ2-4; 8 positions agree with TRBD1. The V segment lost 5 bases and the J segment 4 bases; nucleotides outside the gene matches: 7. Germline CDR1 reads SEHNR; CDR2 reads FQNEAQ (reference sequence). The CDR3 loop spans 15 amino acids.

The chain links TRBV12-3 or TRBV12-4 to TRBJ2-5; unclear D gene. The CDR3 runs 13 residues. Trimming shortened V by 5 bases and J by 1 base, and 8 bases separated the two germline ends. The CDR3 sequence: CASSTKFQETQYF. CDR3 in DNA: TGTGCCAGCAGTACGAAATTCCAAGAGACCCAGTACTTC.

In this sample, this clonotype turned up a few times. The chain has TRBV9 and TRBJ2-7; TRBD1 aligns across 8 bases. Germline CDR1 SGDLS, CDR2 YYNGEE. J was trimmed by 2 bases and V by 2 bases; bases with no gene match: 3. The CDR3 is 14 amino acids. CDR3 coding DNA: TGTGCCAGCAGCGTGACAGGGGACACCTACGAGCAGTACTTC. This encodes CASSVTGDTYEQYF.

This clonotype showed up just a few times. V usage is TRBV11-2 and J usage is TRBJ2-7, with unresolved D. Germline values: CDR1 SGHAT, CDR2 FQNNGV. This CDR3 has 13 residues. The V end was cut by 5 bases, the J end by 1 base, with 9 bases between. The CDR3 region has the DNA TGTGCCAGCAGCCCCATGACGTCCTACGAGCAGTACTTC. Amino acids: CASSPMTSYEQYF.

The J gene is TRBJ2-1, the V gene TRBV10-2; 8 bases match TRBD2. In germline, CDR1 is WSHSY, CDR2 SAAADI. Trimming cost V 10 bases and J 9 bases; bases outside gene matches: 11. There are 13 residues in the CDR3. In DNA form, the CDR3 reads TGCGCCACCCAGGGTAGCGGGGTAACTGAGCAGTTCTTC. It yields the protein CATQGSGVTEQFF.

V is TRBV7-9 and J is TRBJ1-1; 7 bases line up with TRBD1. The CDR3 runs 14 residues. V was clipped by 5 bases and J by 0 bases; unmatched bases: 3. Germline V gene lookup returns CDR1 SEHNR and CDR2 FQNEAQ (reference sequence). The CDR3 DNA follows: TGTGCCAGCAGCGGACAGGTTGTGAACACTGAAGCTTTCTTT. Encoded protein: CASSGQVVNTEAFF.

The V and J genes are TRBV6-5 and TRBJ2-3; TRBD2 matches 10 bases. In germline, CDR1 is MNHEY, CDR2 SVGAGI. The V gene end was trimmed by 4 bases and the J gene end by 10 bases; junction bases not matched to a gene: 11. CDR3 length: 15 amino acids. CDR3 nucleotides: TGTGCCAGCAGTTTAAGTAGCGGGAGGTGGGGTGCGCAGTATTTT. Translating gives CASSLSSGRWGAQYF.

This sequence joins TRBV20-1 and TRBJ1-1, with a tentative D call TRBD1 (5 bases). The CDR3 is 15 amino acids. The V end lost 3 bases, the J end lost 4 bases, and 18 bases lay between the germline ends. From germline, CDR1 is DFQATT and CDR2 SNEGSKA (reference sequence). The CDR3 bases are TGCAGTGCTAGTCTGCAGGGTGTCGGTGTCACTGAAGCTTTCTTT. Amino acids: CSASLQGVGVTEAFF.

The CDR3 sequence: CSARGTNNEQFF. The CDR3, as DNA: TGCAGTGCTAGAGGGACTAACAATGAGCAGTTCTTC. The chain combines TRBV20-1 with TRBJ2-1; a weak D match, TRBD2 (6 bases). The germline gives CDR1 DFQATT, CDR2 SNEGSKA (reference sequence). This CDR3 region has 12 residues. Trimming took off 1 base at V and 5 bases at J, with 6 bases between the two ends.

This clonotype has only a few counts. The gene calls are TRBV10-3 and TRBJ1-2; TRBD1 is a possible D gene (5 bases). Trimming shortened V by 4 bases and J by 4 bases, and 13 bases separated the two germline ends. The germline CDR1 and CDR2 sequences are ENHRY and SYGVKD. The CDR3 consists of 14 residues. The CDR3 sequence: CAISAPGESYGYTF. In DNA form, the CDR3 reads TGTGCCATCAGTGCTCCGGGGGAGAGCTATGGCTACACCTTC.

This clonotype was picked up a small number of times. The gene calls are TRBV5-1 and TRBJ2-1; TRBD2 agrees at 9 bases. Germline V CDR1 and CDR2: SGHRS, YFSETQ. The CDR3 covers 14 residues. Trimming cost V 4 bases and J 2 bases; bases outside gene matches: 1. DNA for the CDR3: TGCGCCAGCAGCGGACTAGCGACCTACAATGAGCAGTTCTTC. This encodes CASSGLATYNEQFF.

This chain joins TRBV7-9 and TRBJ2-1, with 8 positions matching TRBD1. The junction had 5 bases not matched to a gene; V was cut back by 4 bases and J by 9 bases. The CDR3 spans 13 residues. The V gene's germline CDR1 is SEHNR and CDR2 FQNEAQ (reference sequence). Here the CDR3 reads CASSSTGDAEQFF. The CDR3 nucleotides are TGTGCCAGCAGCTCGACAGGGGATGCTGAGCAGTTCTTC. The variable domain in full, completed from reference TRBV7-9 and TRBJ2-1, reads DTGVSQNPRHKITKRGQNVTFRCDPISEHNRLYWYRQTLGQGPEFLTYFQNEAQLEKSRLLSDRFSAERPKGSFSTLEIQRTEQGDSAMYLCASSSTGDAEQFFGPGTRLTVL.

Only one count was recorded for this clonotype. A junction boundary mismatches the germline segment, possibly from a read error. CDR3 nucleotides: TGTGCCAGAAGCTTGGCCTTCAGGTGGAATGAAGCTTTCTTT. It translates to CARSLAFRWNEAFF. The chain employs TRBV5-4 and TRBJ1-1, with unresolved D. Germline CDR1 is SGHNT and CDR2 is YYREEE (reference sequence). CDR3 length equals 14 residues.

This clonotype is labeled as medium-sized. The V and J genes are TRBV15 and TRBJ2-5, with 9 nucleotides matching TRBD2. The CDR3 contains 16 residues. From germline, CDR1 is LNHNV and CDR2 YYDKDF (reference sequence). V gave up 0 bases and J gave up 5 bases; unmatched junction bases: 7. CDR3 amino acids: CATSRDRGGGDETQYF. The DNA for the CDR3 is TGTGCCACCAGCAGAGATAGGGGCGGGGGGGATGAGACCCAGTACTTC.

This clonotype was counted at least ten times. The rearrangement joins TRBV7-8 to TRBJ2-1; TRBD1 agrees at 8 bases. CDR3 length equals 15 residues. Germline trimming cut 5 bases from V and 1 base from J; bases unmatched to any gene: 4. The germline V gene encodes CDR1 SGHVS and CDR2 FQNEAQ. The CDR3 here is CASSRTGSSYNEQFF. The DNA of the CDR3 is TGTGCCAGCAGCCGGACAGGGAGTTCCTACAATGAGCAGTTCTTC.

At least ten counts were recorded for this clonotype. The V gene is TRBV29-1, the J gene TRBJ1-2, with no clear D. V shed 3 bases and J shed 2 bases, with 10 bases lying between them. The CDR3 loop spans 13 amino acids. CDR1 and CDR2 (germline): SQVTM, ANQGSEA. The CDR3 DNA follows: TGCAGCGTTGATTTCCGGCAGAACTATGGCTACACCTTC. It codes for CSVDFRQNYGYTF.

In this sample, this clonotype turned up a few times. The chain is built from TRBV5-1 and TRBJ2-1; D is possibly TRBD2 (5 bases). Germline V gene data show CDR1 as SGHRS and CDR2 as YFSETQ. Trimming removed 0 bases from V and 9 bases from J, with 13 bases in between. The CDR3 has 14 amino acids. CDR3 in DNA: TGCGCCAGCAGCTTGGTAGCTGATCGGGGTGAGCAGTTCTTC. As protein: CASSLVADRGEQFF.

This clonotype has only a few counts. The rearrangement joins TRBV13 to TRBJ2-4, with 8 bases that match TRBD2. Germline CDR1 reads PRHDT; CDR2 reads FYEKMQ (reference sequence). V shed 3 bases and J 10 bases; nucleotides not matched to a gene: 14. The CDR3 sequence is 16 residues long. For the CDR3, the DNA is TGTGCCAGCAGCTTGCCTAGCGGGCCCGGAGGGGAGATTCAGTACTTC. Its protein is CASSLPSGPGGEIQYF.

This sequence joins TRBV10-2 and TRBJ1-1, with TRBD1 as a possible D gene (6 bases). V was shortened by 6 bases and J by 7 bases, with 12 bases between the two germline ends. The CDR3 has 12 residues. Looked up from germline, CDR1 is WSHSY and CDR2 is SAAADI. CDR3 loop: CASRDGQHEAFF. The DNA of the CDR3 is TGCGCCAGCAGGGATGGACAGCATGAAGCTTTCTTT.